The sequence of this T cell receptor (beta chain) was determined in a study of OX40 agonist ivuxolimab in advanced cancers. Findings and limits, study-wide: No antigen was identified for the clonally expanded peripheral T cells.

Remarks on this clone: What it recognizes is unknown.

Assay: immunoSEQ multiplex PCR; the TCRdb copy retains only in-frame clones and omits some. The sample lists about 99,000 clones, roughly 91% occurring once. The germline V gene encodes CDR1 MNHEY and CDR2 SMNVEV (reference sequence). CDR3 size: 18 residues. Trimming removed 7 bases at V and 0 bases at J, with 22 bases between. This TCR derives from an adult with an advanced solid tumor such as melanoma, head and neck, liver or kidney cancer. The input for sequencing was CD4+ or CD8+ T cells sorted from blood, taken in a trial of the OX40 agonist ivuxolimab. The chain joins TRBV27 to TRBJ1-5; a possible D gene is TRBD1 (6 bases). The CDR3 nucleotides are TGTGCCAGCACCCCCCCTGCCAGGGCAGGGGATAGCAATCAGCCCCAGCATTTT. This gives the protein CASTPPARAGDSNQPQHF.